This entry is about one TCR beta chain. As yet, its antigen is unknown. The germline V gene has CDR1 DFQATT and CDR2 SNEGSKA (reference sequence). The CDR3 spans 13 residues. These data originate in a study of CXCR3-negative and CXCR3-positive naive CD8 T cells. Study-level results: Naive subsets had comparable surface CD5, so TRB CDR3 properties gauged TCR strength. More hydrophobic TRB CDR3s occurred in CXCR3-positive than in CXCR3-negative naive cells.

TRB cDNA was prepared as libraries by UMI-labeled 5' RACE. TCRdb re-analyzed the 5' RACE reads; it lists each CDR3 protein once, without DNA. This repertoire includes over 50,000 distinct CDR3 sequences. Sequenced: naive CXCR3+ CD8+ T cells from blood. Specified subset: CD45RO-CCR7+CD27+CD95- naive CD8+ T cells expressing CXCR3 (TNR3+). The sequence was collected from a human donor in good health. Some clones in this sample may be carry-over from other donors' samples. This chain uses TRBV20-1 with TRBJ2-5; TCRdb proposes TRBD1, but this gene call is untestable without DNA. This chain's CDR3 is CSATTGGKKTQYF.